This is a list of T cell receptor beta chains from one sample in a study of T cell changes during pregnancy in multiple sclerosis. Sequencing used immunoSEQ multiplex PCR; TCRdb keeps in-frame clones, though not all of them. The sample lists fewer than 95,000 clones, approximately 94% occurring once. The sequences come from peripheral blood, collected in the third trimester of pregnancy. All receptors derive from a female donor with multiple sclerosis, enrolled in a pregnancy study. Both conserved end residues are part of each CDR3. A D gene is named only where the DNA matches it firmly. Some rows mark clone size as missing; the rest say once, few, many or name a class of expanded clone.

cdr3_aa | cdr3_nt | clone_size | v_call | d_call | j_call
CASSSPRLAGVSTGELFF | TGTGCCAGCAGTTCCCCCCGACTAGCGGGAGTGAGCACCGGGGAGCTGTTTTTT | - | TRBV27 | TRBD2 | TRBJ2-2
CASSLETSGRTYEQYF | TGTGCCAGCAGCTTAGAAACTAGCGGGAGGACATACGAGCAGTACTTC | - | TRBV7-8 | TRBD2 | TRBJ2-7
CASSPGQLKYQETQYF | TGTGCCAGCAGCCCGGGACAGCTCAAGTACCAAGAGACCCAGTACTTC | - | TRBV14 | TRBD1 | TRBJ2-5
CASSLPGGTSGMGTGELFF | TGTGCCAGCAGTTTACCCGGCGGGACTAGCGGGATGGGTACCGGGGAGCTGTTTTTT | - | TRBV27 | TRBD2 | TRBJ2-2
CASSTTFDRIDTQYF | TGTGCCAGCAGCACTACCTTCGACAGGATTGATACGCAGTATTTT | - | TRBV16 | - | TRBJ2-3
CASSLGTGDQPQHF | TGTGCCAGCAGCTTAGGGACAGGGGATCAGCCCCAGCATTTT | - | TRBV7-6 | TRBD1 | TRBJ1-5
CASSRTGVLQPQHF | TGTGCCAGCAGTAGGACAGGGGTTCTTCAGCCCCAGCATTTT | - | TRBV6-1 | TRBD1 | TRBJ1-5
CASSPRTGGAGWSYEQYF | TGTGCCAGCAGCCCTAGGACAGGGGGCGCGGGATGGTCCTACGAGCAGTACTTC | - | TRBV28 | TRBD1 | TRBJ2-7
CASSLGGHEQYF | TGTGCCAGCAGTTTAGGCGGGCACGAGCAGTACTTC | - | TRBV27 | - | TRBJ2-7
CASSLAASGIYEQYF | TGTGCCAGCAGCTTAGCGGCTAGCGGGATCTACGAGCAGTACTTC | - | TRBV7-3 | TRBD2 | TRBJ2-7
CASSLAARGSGRFSYEQYF | TGTGCCAGCAGCTTAGCGGCCAGAGGTAGCGGGAGGTTCTCCTACGAGCAGTACTTC | - | TRBV7-6 | TRBD2 | TRBJ2-7
CASSLWAGGTGNQPQHF | TGTGCCAGCAGTTTATGGGCAGGGGGTACGGGCAATCAGCCCCAGCATTTT | - | TRBV28 | TRBD1 | TRBJ1-5
CASSPGLAGIYEQFF | TGTGCCAGCAGCCCAGGACTAGCGGGAATATATGAGCAGTTCTTC | - | TRBV13 | TRBD2 | TRBJ2-1
CASSRTGEAFF | TGTGCCAGTAGTCGAACAGGGGAAGCTTTCTTT | - | TRBV19 | - | TRBJ1-1
CASSEWGRANYNEQFF | TGTGCCAGCAGCGAGTGGGGCCGAGCTAACTACAATGAGCAGTTCTTC | - | TRBV9 | - | TRBJ2-1
CASSARDRGDEKLFF | TGTGCCAGCAGTGCCCGCGACAGGGGGGATGAAAAACTGTTTTTT | - | TRBV6-1 | TRBD1 | TRBJ1-4
CASSVQTEGVGGELFF | TGTGCCAGCAGCGTACAAACCGAGGGGGTCGGCGGGGAGCTGTTTTTT | once | TRBV9 | - | TRBJ2-2
CASSTRDTYEQYF | TGTGCCAGTAGTACCCGGGACACCTACGAGCAGTACTTC | - | TRBV19 | - | TRBJ2-7
CASSSDRASTGELFF | TGCGCCAGCAGCAGTGACAGGGCGAGCACCGGGGAGCTGTTTTTT | - | TRBV5-1 | TRBD1 | TRBJ2-2
CSVTGKRGYTF | TGCAGCGTGACAGGGAAGAGGGGCTACACCTTC | - | TRBV29-1 | TRBD1 | TRBJ1-2
CASSFSASNNEQFF | TGTGCCAGCAGCTTTAGCGCCTCCAACAATGAGCAGTTCTTC | - | TRBV7-9 | - | TRBJ2-1
CASSPRTGDEQYF | TGTGCCAGCTCACCCAGGACAGGGGACGAGCAGTACTTC | - | TRBV18 | TRBD1 | TRBJ2-7
CASSYLDRENEKLFF | TGTGCCAGTAGTTATCTGGACAGGGAAAATGAAAAACTGTTTTTT | - | TRBV19 | TRBD1 | TRBJ1-4
CASSLWGGEKLFF | TGTGCCAGCAGCTTATGGGGGGGTGAAAAACTGTTTTTT | - | TRBV13 | - | TRBJ1-4
CSVAHTGGEQYF | TGCAGCGTTGCACACACAGGCGGAGAGCAGTACTTC | - | TRBV29-1 | - | TRBJ2-7
CASYTGGLTYEQYF | TGTGCCAGCTACACAGGGGGACTAACCTACGAGCAGTACTTC | - | TRBV6-1 | - | TRBJ2-7
CASSEARRSIVYGYTF | TGTGCCAGCAGTGAAGCGCGCCGGTCTATTGTCTATGGCTACACCTTC | once | TRBV6-1 | - | TRBJ1-2
CASSLRSGGNTGNTIYF | TGTGCCAGCAGCCTCCGATCCGGAGGAAATACCGGAAACACCATATATTTT | - | TRBV7-8 | - | TRBJ1-3
CASMQYEQYF | TGTGCCAGTATGCAGTACGAGCAGTACTTC | once | TRBV19 | - | TRBJ2-7
CASSPGLPGSYNEQFF | TGTGCCAGCAGCCCCGGCCTCCCGGGCTCCTACAATGAGCAGTTCTTC | - | TRBV6-6 | - | TRBJ2-1
CASSRAVLADSYNEQFF | TGTGCCAGCAGCCGAGCGGTACTAGCGGACTCCTACAATGAGCAGTTCTTC | - | TRBV4-2 | TRBD2 | TRBJ2-1
CASSGATMGQSGNEQFF | TGTGCCAGCAGCGGCGCCACTATGGGACAGTCGGGCAATGAGCAGTTCTTC | - | TRBV7-9 | TRBD1 | TRBJ2-1
CASSKRGTGFTYEQYF | TGTGCCAGCAGCAAGCGGGGGACAGGGTTTACCTACGAGCAGTACTTC | - | TRBV21-1 | - | TRBJ2-7
CASSSSTAPDEKLFF | TGTGCCAGCAGCTCCTCGACAGCCCCGGATGAAAAACTGTTTTTT | - | TRBV9 | - | TRBJ1-4
CASSLWGSGRMTDTQYF | TGTGCCAGCAGTTTATGGGGTAGCGGGAGAATGACAGATACGCAGTATTTT | - | TRBV27 | TRBD2 | TRBJ2-3
CASSTGTEETQYF | TGTGCCAGCAGTACCGGGACAGAAGAGACCCAGTACTTC | - | TRBV6-5 | TRBD1 | TRBJ2-5
CASSLPLDGEQYF | TGTGCCAGCAGCTTGCCCCTAGACGGCGAGCAGTACTTC | - | TRBV5-4 | - | TRBJ2-7
CASTYGTSGSANTGELFF | TGTGCCAGCACCTACGGGACTAGCGGATCCGCGAACACCGGGGAGCTGTTTTTT | - | TRBV27 | TRBD2 | TRBJ2-2
CASRTGTDTGELFF | TGTGCCAGCAGGACCGGGACAGACACCGGGGAGCTGTTTTTT | - | TRBV27 | TRBD1 | TRBJ2-2
CASSLASRGRSYTQYF | TGTGCCAGCAGCTTAGCGAGCAGGGGGCGTTCCTATACGCAGTATTTT | - | TRBV7-6 | TRBD1 | TRBJ2-3
CSAWAPPEAFF | TGCAGTGCCTGGGCCCCTCCGGAAGCTTTCTTT | - | TRBV20-1 | - | TRBJ1-1
CSVAKQGNNEQFF | TGCAGCGTTGCGAAACAGGGCAACAATGAGCAGTTCTTC | - | TRBV29-1 | - | TRBJ2-1